Following are 14 T cell receptor beta chains from one sample sequenced in a study of STAT5B mutations in CD4+ large granular lymphocyte leukemia. The method was immunoSEQ multiplex PCR; TCRdb's version includes in-frame clones alone and lacks a portion of them. The sample consists of about 30,000 clones, nearly 90% of them appearing once. Sequencing input: CD4+ T cells from blood buffy coats. The receptor source for this set is a human donor in good health.

This rearrangement joins TRBV28 to TRBJ2-7; D not certain. V was trimmed by 5 bases and J by 4 bases, leaving 21 bases between them. The CDR3 is made up of 16 amino acids. Germline loops: CDR1 MDHEN, CDR2 SYDVKM. The DNA of the CDR3 is TGTGCCAGCAGTACCACTCCCAGGCGCCCTCGGTACGAGCAGTACTTC. Translation gives CASSTTPRRPRYEQYF.

The V and J genes are TRBV9 and TRBJ2-5; a possible D gene is TRBD1 (5 bases). The CDR3 runs to 14 residues. V was cut by 0 bases and J by 4 bases, with 10 bases left in between. Germline assignment: CDR1 SGDLS and CDR2 YYNGEE. CDR3 in amino acids: CASSVVPGSETQYF. The CDR3 region has the DNA TGTGCCAGCAGCGTAGTTCCAGGGTCAGAGACCCAGTACTTC.

The chain employs TRBV18 and TRBJ2-1; tentatively, D is TRBD1 (5 bases). Trimming stripped 2 bases from V and 6 bases from J, with 11 bases between. The CDR3 runs 14 residues. Germline-derived CDR1 and CDR2 are KGHSH and LQKENI. The CDR3 region is CASSPSSGRNEQFF. CDR3 in DNA: TGTGCCAGCTCACCATCCTCAGGGCGCAATGAGCAGTTCTTC.

This chain connects TRBV27 to TRBJ2-1; tentative D call: TRBD2 (5 bases). Germline V gene data show CDR1 as MNHEY and CDR2 as SMNVEV (reference sequence). Trimming shortened V by 8 bases and J by 9 bases, and 17 bases separated the two germline ends. The CDR3 has 13 amino acids. This CDR3 is CASGLPAWGEQFF. CDR3 DNA sequence: TGTGCCAGCGGACTTCCCGCCTGGGGTGAGCAGTTCTTC.

The rearrangement links TRBV29-1 to TRBJ1-3, with a tentative D call TRBD1 (5 bases). The CDR3 has 15 amino acids. CDR1 and CDR2 from the germline V gene are SQVTM and ANQGSEA. V was shortened by 5 bases and J by 0 bases, with 14 bases between the two germline ends. The CDR3 loop reads CSVNLLGDSGNTIYF. The CDR3 DNA reads TGCAGCGTTAATCTTCTGGGGGACTCTGGAAACACCATATATTTT.

The chain uses TRBV5-4 and TRBJ1-1; D not certain. Trimming pared 2 bases from V and 1 base from J, leaving 6 bases between. In germline, CDR1 is SGHNT, CDR2 YYREEE (reference sequence). The CDR3 loop spans 13 amino acids. CDR3 loop: CASSFAGNTEAFF. The CDR3 DNA is TGTGCCAGCAGCTTTGCAGGGAACACTGAAGCTTTCTTT.

This clone was recorded once. The chain combines TRBV5-4 with TRBJ2-5, with 9 bases that match TRBD2. The V and J ends lost 1 base and 4 bases, in that order; junction bases with no gene match: 5. The CDR3 runs 15 residues. Germline CDR1 and CDR2: SGHNT and YYREEE (reference sequence). CDR3 in amino acids: CASSLRAGGGETQYF. CDR3 nucleotide sequence: TGTGCCAGCAGCTTGCGGGCGGGAGGGGGAGAGACCCAGTACTTC.

J is TRBJ2-1 and V is TRBV10-3, with D perhaps given as TRBD1 or TRBD2 (6 bases each). There are 16 residues in the CDR3. V was clipped by 4 bases and J by 6 bases, with 19 bases between them. CDR1 and CDR2 (germline): ENHRY, SYGVKD. The CDR3 sequence: CAISAGDPRGINEQFF. CDR3 sequence (DNA): TGTGCCATCAGTGCAGGGGACCCCCGGGGGATCAATGAGCAGTTCTTC.

Concerning this clone itself: This sample also contains other DNA sequences that code for the same CDR3. V gene TRBV4-2 combines with J gene TRBJ1-2, with 8 bases matching TRBD1. Germline V gene sequence: CDR1 LGHNA, CDR2 YNFKEQ. This CDR3 is built from 15 residues. With 0 bases clipped from V and 1 base from J, the junction kept 1 base outside the gene matches. The CDR3 protein is CASSQETGGNYGYTF. CDR3 DNA sequence: TGTGCCAGCAGCCAAGAAACAGGGGGTAACTATGGCTACACCTTC.

V is TRBV28 and J is TRBJ2-1, with 8 bases fitting TRBD2. Germline CDR1 is MDHEN and CDR2 is SYDVKM. CDR3 length equals 19 residues. V lost 5 bases, J lost 0 bases, and 15 bases stayed unmatched. The DNA of the CDR3 is TGTGCCAGCAGTCGCAAAAAGCGGGAGACTCGGAGCTCCTACAATGAGCAGTTCTTC. This encodes CASSRKKRETRSSYNEQFF.

The rearrangement joins TRBV4-3 to TRBJ2-1; weak D call: TRBD2 (5 bases). The ends were cut back, 0 bases at V and 9 bases at J, with 12 bases in the middle. In germline, CDR1 is LGHNA, CDR2 YSLEER. There are 14 residues in the CDR3. CDR3 sequence reads: CASSQDRGPGEQFF. The CDR3 region has the DNA TGCGCCAGCAGCCAAGATAGAGGGCCGGGTGAGCAGTTCTTC.

The V gene is TRBV14, the J gene TRBJ1-2; weak D call: TRBD1 (5 bases). Deletions cut 6 bases from V and 0 bases from J, with 14 bases between. CDR1 is SGHDN and CDR2 is FVKESK in the germline V gene. This CDR3 is built from 15 residues. The CDR3 reads CASSPTGSANYGYTF. CDR3 DNA sequence: TGTGCCAGCAGTCCTACAGGTTCCGCTAACTATGGCTACACCTTC. Full variable domain (rest looked up from reference TRBV14 and TRBJ1-2): EAGVTQFPSHSVIEKGQTVTLRCDPISGHDNLYWYRRVMGKEIKFLLHFVKESKQDESGMPNNRFLAERTGGTYSTLKVQPAELEDSGVYFCASSPTGSANYGYTFGSGTRLTVV.

The J gene is TRBJ2-3, the V gene TRBV10-3; 8 nucleotides match TRBD2. Germline assignment: CDR1 ENHRY and CDR2 SYGVKD. This CDR3 is built from 14 residues. Unmatched junction bases numbered 0, after V lost 3 bases and J lost 1 base. The CDR3 DNA follows: TGTGCCATCAGTGAAGCGGGGGGCACAGATACGCAGTATTTT. Translated: CAISEAGGTDTQYF.

The gene calls are TRBV27 and TRBJ2-7; 7 nucleotides line up with TRBD1. J gave up 1 base and V 6 bases, and 6 bases lay outside the gene matches. The length of the CDR3 is 14 residues. Germline V gene lookup returns CDR1 MNHEY and CDR2 SMNVEV (reference sequence). DNA for the CDR3: TGTGCCAGCAGCTTGAAGACAGGGTCCTACGAGCAGTACTTC. Amino acids: CASSLKTGSYEQYF.